A single T cell receptor (beta chain) is shown here with its context. Its matching antigen is unknown. MiXCR, run by TCRdb on the 5' RACE reads, gives a single entry per CDR3 protein. The sample shows roughly 400,000 distinct CDR3 sequences, approximately 20% of them seen only once. Germline values: CDR1 DFQATT, CDR2 SNEGSKA (reference sequence). V lost 2 bases and J lost 2; bases outside the gene matches: 4. The CDR3 runs 15 residues. The data were taken from a study of CD8 T cells in ankylosing spondylitis. Overall study results and limits: Apparently characteristic of ankylosing spondylitis blood was a TCR beta motif (fewer than ten highly homologous variants). There was reportedly significant enrichment of clones that were disease-linked in matched ankylosing spondylitis synovial fluid.

The sample taken for sequencing was blood, either unsorted or a sorted T cell fraction (not recorded which). V usage is TRBV20-1 and J usage is TRBJ2-1; TRBD2 matches at 9 bases. The sequence was obtained from a male donor with ankylosing spondylitis. CDR3 in DNA: TGCAGTGCTAGACCTCTAGCGGGAACCTACAATGAGCAGTTCTTC. Encoded protein: CSARPLAGTYNEQFF.